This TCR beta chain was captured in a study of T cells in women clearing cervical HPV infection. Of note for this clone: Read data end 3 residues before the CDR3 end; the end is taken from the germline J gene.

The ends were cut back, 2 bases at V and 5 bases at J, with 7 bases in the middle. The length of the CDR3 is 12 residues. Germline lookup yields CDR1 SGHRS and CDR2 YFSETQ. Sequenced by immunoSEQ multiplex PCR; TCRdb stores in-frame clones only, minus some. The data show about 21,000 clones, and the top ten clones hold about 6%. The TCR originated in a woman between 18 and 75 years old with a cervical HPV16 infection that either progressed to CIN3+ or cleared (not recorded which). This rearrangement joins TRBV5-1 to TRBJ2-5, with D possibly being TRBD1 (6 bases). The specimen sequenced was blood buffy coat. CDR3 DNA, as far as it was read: TGCGCCAGCAGCTTCAGGGGTGAGACC. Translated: CASSFRGET. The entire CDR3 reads CASSFRGETQYF.